These 17 T cell receptor beta chains were sequenced from one sample in a study of shared clonotypes between healthy human individuals. Using immunoSEQ multiplex PCR, the repertoire was profiled, and TCRdb retains in-frame clones only, with some absent. Of millions of clones listed, about 92% are singletons. Input material: naive CD4+ T cells sorted from blood. Described subset: CD45RA+ positively selected. The receptors here all came from a man aged 18 to 29 in good health.

A word on this clone: Other DNA variants within this sample encode the same CDR3. The V and J genes are TRBV9 and TRBJ2-7; perhaps TRBD2 as D (6 bases). V lost 0 bases and J lost 1, with 8 bases in between. Germline V gene sequence: CDR1 SGDLS, CDR2 YYNGEE. The CDR3 is made up of 14 amino acids. The CDR3 region is CASSVERGSYEQYF. The CDR3 nucleotides are TGTGCCAGCAGCGTAGAACGGGGGTCCTACGAGCAGTACTTC.

V usage is TRBV7-2 and J usage is TRBJ1-5; 11 nucleotides agree with TRBD1. The CDR3 extends over 15 amino acids. The ends lost 4 bases at V and 11 bases at J; junction bases unmatched: 10. CDR1 and CDR2 (germline): SGHTA, FQGNSA. Here the CDR3 DNA reads TGTGCCAGCAGCTCGCACGGGACAGGGGGTTTAACCCAGCATTTT. It translates to CASSSHGTGGLTQHF.

V and J are TRBV5-4 and TRBJ1-2, with 8 positions matching TRBD1. Germline trimming cut 0 bases from V and 1 base from J; bases unmatched to any gene: 2. The germline gives CDR1 SGHNT, CDR2 YYREEE (reference sequence). The CDR3 has 15 residues. CDR3 loop: CASSLAQGDNYGYTF. Here the CDR3 DNA reads TGTGCCAGCAGCTTGGCACAGGGGGATAACTATGGCTACACCTTC.

J is TRBJ1-4 and V is TRBV10-3, with TRBD1 as a possible D gene (5 bases). CDR3 size: 13 residues. Trimming stripped 9 bases from V and 4 bases from J, with 12 bases between. Germline lookup yields CDR1 ENHRY and CDR2 SYGVKD. The CDR3 DNA follows: TGTGCCATATCCGGGGGGAGTAATGAAAAACTGTTTTTT. Translation: CAISGGSNEKLFF.

A remark on this clone: The sample holds other DNA sequences that translate to the same CDR3. The chain combines TRBV5-1 with TRBJ1-1; D perhaps matches TRBD1 (5 bases). Germline lookup yields CDR1 SGHRS and CDR2 YFSETQ. V was cut by 1 base and J by 1 base, with 8 bases left in between. The CDR3 runs to 14 residues. The CDR3 DNA is TGCGCCAGCAGCTTGTACGGGGGGAACACTGAAGCTTTCTTT. This codes for CASSLYGGNTEAFF.

This sequence joins TRBV4-1 and TRBJ2-7; a possible D gene is TRBD2 (5 bases). Germline V gene sequence: CDR1 MGHRA, CDR2 YSYEKL. The V and J ends lost 4 bases and 0 bases respectively, with 16 bases between them. The CDR3 contains 16 residues. The CDR3 DNA reads TGCGCCAGCAGCCGTCTGGCGGGCGGCCCCTCCTACGAGCAGTACTTC. Amino acids: CASSRLAGGPSYEQYF.

The chain employs TRBV11-1 and TRBJ1-2; D not resolved. V was clipped by 1 base and J by 6 bases, with 12 bases between them. This CDR3 region has 14 residues. The germline CDR1 and CDR2 sequences are SGHAT and FQDESV (reference sequence). The CDR3 sequence: CASSLGRTGNGYTF. The DNA of the CDR3 is TGTGCCAGCAGCTTAGGACGGACGGGAAATGGCTACACCTTC.

The chain carries TRBV7-9 and TRBJ2-1; D gene ambiguous. Trimming shortened V by 5 bases and J by 2 bases, and 13 bases separated the two germline ends. CDR1 is SEHNR and CDR2 is FQNEAQ in the germline V gene (reference sequence). This CDR3 has 15 residues. The CDR3 here is CASSPGRVPYNEQFF. The DNA for the CDR3 is TGTGCCAGCAGCCCAGGAAGGGTTCCCTACAATGAGCAGTTCTTC.

Worth noting for this clone: The sample holds other DNA sequences that translate to the same CDR3. This rearrangement joins TRBV29-1 to TRBJ2-7; D is undetermined. V was cut by 1 base and J by 3 bases, with 7 bases left in between. The CDR3 is 12 amino acids. The germline gives CDR1 SQVTM, CDR2 ANQGSEA. CDR3 sequence reads: CSVEADGYEQYF. The DNA of the CDR3 is TGCAGCGTTGAAGCGGACGGCTACGAGCAGTACTTC.

In its sample, this clone was seen once. One end of the junction varies from germline; a read error may be responsible. The chain recombines TRBV29-1 with TRBJ1-1; possibly TRBD1 for D (5 bases). Germline-derived CDR1 and CDR2 are SQVTM and ANQGSEA. This CDR3 spans 13 amino acids. Written as DNA, the CDR3 is TGCAGCGTTGAGGGACGTATGAACGCTGAAGCTTTCTTT. It codes for CSVEGRMNAEAFF.

The V gene is TRBV4-1, the J gene TRBJ1-1; a possible D gene is TRBD1 (5 bases). Germline V gives CDR1 MGHRA, CDR2 YSYEKL. The V and J ends lost 1 base and 4 bases respectively, with 16 bases between them. CDR3 size: 16 residues. The CDR3 spells CASSQVLQGGGTEAFF. The CDR3 DNA reads as TGCGCCAGCAGCCAAGTCCTGCAGGGCGGGGGCACTGAAGCTTTCTTT.

V is TRBV11-2 and J is TRBJ1-2; D is unclear. Trimming removed 5 bases at V and 3 bases at J, with 19 bases between. This CDR3 comprises 16 residues. From germline, CDR1 is SGHAT and CDR2 FQNNGV. CDR3 sequence (DNA): TGTGCCAGCAGCCCTATGGGTTCCGGCAGCGACTATGGCTACACCTTC. Translation: CASSPMGSGSDYGYTF.

The chain couples TRBV5-6 to TRBJ2-5; the match to TRBD2 covers 9 bases. Germline lookup yields CDR1 SGHDT and CDR2 YYEEEE. Trimming took 5 bases from V and 5 from J; bases not matched to a gene: 13. CDR3 length: 16 residues. The CDR3 is CASRATSGPNVETQYF. The DNA for the CDR3 is TGTGCCAGCAGGGCGACTAGCGGACCGAATGTGGAGACCCAGTACTTC.

The rearrangement joins TRBV6-5 to TRBJ2-2; 12 bases line up with TRBD2. Germline V lookup: CDR1 MNHEY, CDR2 SVGAGI. V lost 5 bases, J lost 6 bases, and 1 base stayed unmatched. The CDR3 is 14 amino acids. CDR3 coding DNA: TGTGCCAGCAGTGCTAGCGGGAGGGCCGGGGAGCTGTTTTTT. Translating it yields CASSASGRAGELFF.

This chain links TRBV10-3 with TRBJ2-1; possibly TRBD1 or TRBD2 for D (5 bases each). Germline V lookup: CDR1 ENHRY, CDR2 SYGVKD. V dropped 2 bases and J dropped 7 bases, with 15 bases sitting between them. This CDR3 contains 15 residues. CDR3 nucleotide sequence: TGTGCCATCAGTGAGGGGGCGCTCCGCGGGAATGAGCAGTTCTTC. This sequence encodes CAISEGALRGNEQFF.

This clone was observed a single time. The chain couples TRBV28 to TRBJ2-5, with D possibly being TRBD1 or TRBD2 (5 bases each). The CDR3 is made up of 14 amino acids. Germline CDR1 is MDHEN and CDR2 is SYDVKM. V was trimmed by 6 bases and J by 13 bases, leaving 24 bases between them. CDR3 amino acids: CASRGTGSGPQRYF. CDR3 in DNA: TGTGCCAGCAGGGGGACCGGGTCCGGTCCGCAACGGTACTTC.

The chain uses TRBV2 and TRBJ2-5; unclear D gene. From germline, CDR1 is SNHLY and CDR2 FYNNEI. V was cut by 4 bases and J by 1 base, with 10 bases left in between. The CDR3 loop spans 14 amino acids. In DNA, the CDR3 is TGTGCCAGCAGTGGTCGCCAGCGCCAAGAGACCCAGTACTTC. Translated: CASSGRQRQETQYF.